This T cell receptor (beta chain) was obtained from a study of blood T cell repertoires in COVID-19. About the research overall: Italy, Spain and the United States were the sources of the convalescent and acute COVID-19 samples.

Original data processing: Amplification of reference gene primers provided the estimated nucleated cell counts. The assay was immunoSEQ multiplex PCR, and TCRdb's table has in-frame clones only and misses some. Clone size and V and J calls were adopted from that table, with D and trimming inferred from the DNA. The sample has hundreds of thousands of clones, approximately 83% seen once; the top ten hold roughly 10%. There are 16 residues in the CDR3. CDR1 is SGHNT and CDR2 is YYREEE in the germline V gene (reference sequence). V lost 0 bases and J 0 bases, leaving 12 bases between the germline ends. This TCR was sampled from a man aged 80 or over with acute or convalescent COVID-19. The specimen sequenced was peripheral blood. The gene calls are TRBV5-4 and TRBJ1-2; D gene ambiguous. The CDR3 DNA reads as TGTGCCAGCAGCTTGGATAGCGGCAATTCTAACTATGGCTACACCTTC. It yields the protein CASSLDSGNSNYGYTF.